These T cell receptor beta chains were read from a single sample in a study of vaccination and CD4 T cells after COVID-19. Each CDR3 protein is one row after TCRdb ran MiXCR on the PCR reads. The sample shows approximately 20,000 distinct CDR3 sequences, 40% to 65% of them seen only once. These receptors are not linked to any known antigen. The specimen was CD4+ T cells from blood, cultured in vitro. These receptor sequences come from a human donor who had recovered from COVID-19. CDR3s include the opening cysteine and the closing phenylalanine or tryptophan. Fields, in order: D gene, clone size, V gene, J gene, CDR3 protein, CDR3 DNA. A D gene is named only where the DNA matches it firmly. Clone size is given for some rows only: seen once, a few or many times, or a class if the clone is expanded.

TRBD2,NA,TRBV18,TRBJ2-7,CASSQLTSGRAYEQYF,TGTGCCAGCTCACAATTGACTAGCGGGAGGGCCTACGAGCAGTACTTC
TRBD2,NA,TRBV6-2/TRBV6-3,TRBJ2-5,CASSSGLAGDLGRETQYF,TGTGCCAGCAGCTCCGGACTAGCGGGAGACTTGGGACGGGAGACCCAGTACTTC
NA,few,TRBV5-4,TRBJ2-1,CASSSSATGLGYNEQFF,TGTGCCAGCAGCTCGAGCGCCACAGGGTTGGGATACAATGAGCAGTTCTTC
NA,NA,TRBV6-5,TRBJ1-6,CASSSKYTASIGSPLHF,TGTGCCAGCAGTTCCAAATATACTGCTTCCATCGGTTCACCCCTCCACTTT
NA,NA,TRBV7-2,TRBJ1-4,CASSLAGGLSEKLFF,TGTGCCAGCAGCTTAGCAGGGGGTCTGAGCGAAAAACTGTTTTTT
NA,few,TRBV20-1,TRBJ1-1,CSVDGWTEAFF,TGCAGTGTAGATGGGTGGACTGAAGCTTTCTTT
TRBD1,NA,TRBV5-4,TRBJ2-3,CASSLPGGQDTQYF,TGTGCCAGCAGCTTGCCAGGGGGCCAAGATACGCAGTATTTT
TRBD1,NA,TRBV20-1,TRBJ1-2,CSAPRSGGGYGYTF,TGCAGTGCGCCCCGGTCAGGGGGCGGCTATGGCTACACCTTC
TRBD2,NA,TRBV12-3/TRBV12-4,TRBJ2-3,CASSSRLAGVGADTQYF,TGTGCCAGCAGTTCGAGGCTAGCGGGAGTGGGGGCAGATACGCAGTATTTT
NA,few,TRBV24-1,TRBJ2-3,CATLDRGTDTQYF,TGTGCCACCCTTGACAGAGGCACAGATACGCAGTATTTT
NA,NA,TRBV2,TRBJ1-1,CASRKGGQNTEAFF,TGTGCCAGCAGAAAAGGTGGGCAGAACACTGAAGCTTTCTTT